Below, 9 T cell receptor beta chains from the same sample are listed, as sequenced in a study of cytomegalovirus exposure and HLA in healthy donors. Both 60 Vbeta primers and 13 Jbeta primers went into the PCR. Assay used: immunoSEQ multiplex PCR; TCRdb lists only in-frame clones, some missing. The profile shows about 73,000 clones, roughly four fifths of them singletons. Sequenced: PBMCs. These receptor sequences come from an older man in good health and CMV-seronegative.

In its sample, this clone was seen once. This sequence joins TRBV6-1 and TRBJ2-7; no clear D gene. The germline V gene encodes CDR1 MNHNS and CDR2 SASEGT. The CDR3 contains 11 residues. The ends were cut back, 6 bases at V and 4 bases at J, with 7 bases in the middle. CDR3 residues: CASSVSYEQYF. In DNA form, the CDR3 reads TGTGCCAGCAGCGTTAGTTACGAGCAGTACTTC.

The chain joins TRBV6-1 to TRBJ2-3; tentative D call: TRBD2 (6 bases). Looked up from germline, CDR1 is MNHNS and CDR2 is SASEGT. The CDR3 length is 14 residues. V shed 6 bases and J shed 2 bases, with 12 bases lying between them. The CDR3 DNA is TGTGCCAGCAGATTGACTAGATCCACAGATACGCAGTATTTT. The encoded protein is CASRLTRSTDTQYF.

This clone has only a few counts. This chain connects TRBV19 to TRBJ2-2, with TRBD1 matching over 8 bases. The CDR3 spans 14 residues. Trimming at V came to 5 bases and at J to 5 bases, leaving 4 bases not matched to a gene. From germline, CDR1 is LNHDA and CDR2 SQIVND (reference sequence). CDR3 sequence: CASSPRGRTGELFF. The CDR3 region has the DNA TGTGCCAGTAGTCCCAGGGGGCGTACCGGGGAGCTGTTTTTT.

This chain links TRBV6-6 with TRBJ1-5, with D unresolved. This CDR3 has 15 amino acids. V shed 1 base and J shed 0 bases, with 7 bases lying between them. Germline assignment: CDR1 MNHNY and CDR2 SVGAGI (reference sequence). Here the CDR3 DNA reads TGTGCCAGCAGTTACTTCGCGGGTAGCAATCAGCCCCAGCATTTT. It encodes CASSYFAGSNQPQHF.

This clone has more than one count but fewer than ten. The chain combines TRBV6-5 with TRBJ1-4; tentative D call: TRBD1 (5 bases). This CDR3 is 14 amino acids long. The V gene's germline CDR1 is MNHEY and CDR2 SVGAGI. The V gene lost 6 bases and the J gene lost 8 bases, with 16 bases spanning the gap. The CDR3 DNA reads TGTGCCAGCAGAAACGGGGGAATCCGCGAAAAACTGTTTTTT. This encodes CASRNGGIREKLFF.

The chain combines TRBV30 with TRBJ1-2, with D unresolved. V dropped 8 bases and J dropped 7 bases, with 14 bases sitting between them. The CDR3 loop spans 11 amino acids. Per the germline V gene, CDR1 is GTSNPN and CDR2 is SVGIG (reference sequence). The CDR3 spells CAAGENGGYTF. CDR3 DNA: TGTGCCGCCGGGGAGAACGGTGGCTACACCTTC.

The gene calls are TRBV19 and TRBJ2-1, with 7 bases aligning to TRBD2. This CDR3 region has 16 residues. The V segment lost 0 bases and the J segment 8 bases; nucleotides outside the gene matches: 10. The germline gives CDR1 LNHDA, CDR2 SQIVND (reference sequence). The CDR3 sequence: CASSIEGGGREDEQFF. CDR3 coding DNA: TGTGCCAGTAGTATAGAGGGAGGCGGGAGAGAAGATGAGCAGTTCTTC.

This clone occurred a few times. The chain combines TRBV6-6 with TRBJ2-7; the match to TRBD1 covers 9 bases. The germline V gene has CDR1 MNHNY and CDR2 SVGAGI (reference sequence). V lost 5 bases and J lost 4; bases outside the gene matches: 12. CDR3 length equals 16 residues. CDR3 nucleotides: TGTGCCAGCAGTCCAAACTTACAGGGGGCCCCTTACGAGCAGTACTTC. Translated: CASSPNLQGAPYEQYF.

V gene TRBV19 combines with J gene TRBJ2-5; D is possibly TRBD1 (6 bases). This CDR3 has 15 residues. The V gene lost 1 base and the J gene lost 3 bases, with 12 bases spanning the gap. Germline lookup yields CDR1 LNHDA and CDR2 SQIVND (reference sequence). The CDR3 DNA is TGTGCCAGTAGTATAGGTACAGGGTATGAAGAGACCCAGTACTTC. It yields the protein CASSIGTGYEETQYF.